Included here is one T cell receptor beta chain sequence, with context. Its antigen remains unknown. Trimming shortened V by 4 bases and J by 2 bases, and 11 bases separated the two germline ends. Germline CDR1 and CDR2: LNHDA and SQIVND (reference sequence). This CDR3 has 15 residues. Alongside a J-beta primer mix, a sample-barcoded 5' primer served in a second PCR lasting about 7 to 12 cycles. TCRdb used MiXCR to reprocess the 5' RACE reads, holding one entry per CDR3 protein. In the table there are approximately 760,000 distinct CDR3 sequences, 20% to 25% of which are singletons. This entry comes from a study of blood T cells in healthy people across ages. Study summary: About one barcoded beta molecule was captured per two T cells (by template switching).

With each sample, at least 5 micrograms of total RNA were extracted. Overall study results and limits: The long-lived group displayed more naive CD4+ cells, plus higher diversity, than the aged donors did.

This same sample was also part of a study on T cells of mothers and their children. In that study: M1S, a second-PCR primer, added sample barcodes and 2-4 random nucleotides.

Specimen: blood. The sequence was collected from a boy aged 5-17 years in good health. The rearrangement joins TRBV19 to TRBJ2-2; D might be TRBD2 (5 bases). The chain's CDR3 is CASSKTSVNTGELFF. The CDR3 nucleotides read TGTGCCAGTAGTAAAACTAGTGTTAACACCGGGGAGCTGTTTTTT.